One and the same sample provided the 27 T cell receptor beta chains below, sequenced in a study of CD8 T cells in Susac syndrome. Reverse transcription of roughly 0.5 to 1 ug RNA was carried out with random hexamers. TCRdb called the immunoSEQ multiplex PCR reads again in MiXCR, with one record for every CDR3 protein. Among 160,000 or so distinct CDR3 sequences listed, 94% were seen once. Sequencing input: CD4+ T cells from PBMCs. These TCRs come from a human donor with multiple sclerosis.

V usage is TRBV6-5 and J usage is TRBJ2-7; possible D gene TRBD2, 7 bases. This CDR3 region has 17 residues. The germline gives CDR1 MNHEY, CDR2 SVGAGI. The germline V and J ends were trimmed by 0 bases and 6 bases, with 21 bases remaining between them. CDR3 bases: TGTGCCAGCAGTTACTCGATAACGGGGGCGGGAGCTTTCGAGCAGTACTTC. Encoded protein: CASSYSITGAGAFEQYF.

This clonotype was detected only once. The rearrangement joins TRBV27 to TRBJ2-2; 9 nucleotides match TRBD1. Germline V gene data show CDR1 as MNHEY and CDR2 as SMNVEV (reference sequence). The CDR3 is 17 residues long. V lost 2 bases and J lost 4; bases outside the gene matches: 8. CDR3: CASSLSRGTGSTGELFF. The CDR3, as DNA: TGTGCCAGCAGTTTAAGCCGCGGGACAGGGAGCACCGGGGAGCTGTTTTTT.

The rearrangement joins TRBV6-4 to TRBJ2-1; D is perhaps TRBD2 (6 bases). The CDR3 consists of 15 residues. Germline loops: CDR1 MRHNA, CDR2 SNTAGT. V lost 0 bases, J lost 10 bases, and 16 bases lay in between. The DNA for the CDR3 is TGTGCCAGCAGTGACTCGGGGGGAGGAGGTGGAGAGCAGTTCTTC. It codes for CASSDSGGGGGEQFF.

This chain connects TRBV12-3 or TRBV12-4 to TRBJ1-4; TRBD1 is a possible D gene (6 bases). V was clipped by 5 bases and J by 8 bases, with 12 bases between them. This CDR3 comprises 13 residues. The DNA for the CDR3 is TGTGCCAGCAGTGGGGGGCCGGAGGAAAAACTGTTTTTT. Translation gives CASSGGPEEKLFF.

J is TRBJ2-4 and V is TRBV20-1, with D unresolved. V lost 5 bases to trimming and J lost 0 bases, with 8 bases between them. Germline-derived CDR1 and CDR2 are DFQATT and SNEGSKA (reference sequence). The length of the CDR3 is 13 residues. The CDR3 here is CSAANLAKNIQYF. In DNA form, the CDR3 reads TGCAGTGCTGCCAACCTAGCCAAAAACATTCAGTACTTC.

The chain is built from TRBV4-1 and TRBJ1-4, with D possibly TRBD1 on 6 matching bases. Per germline, CDR1 MGHRA and CDR2 YSYEKL. The CDR3 loop spans 17 amino acids. The V gene lost 5 bases and the J gene lost 6 bases, with 22 bases spanning the gap. CDR3 DNA sequence: TGCGCCAGCAGCTCTCGAGCCCGACAGGCGGCGGATGAAAAACTGTTTTTT. This encodes CASSSRARQAADEKLFF.

The chain uses TRBV5-4 and TRBJ2-3; maybe TRBD2 (6 bases). There are 15 residues in the CDR3. Germline V gene lookup returns CDR1 SGHNT and CDR2 YYREEE (reference sequence). Trimming cost V 1 base and J 3 bases, with 12 bases left between them. The CDR3 reads CASSLPTGDTDTQYF. The CDR3 DNA is TGTGCCAGCAGCTTGCCCACGGGGGATACAGATACGCAGTATTTT.

This clonotype showed up just once. The V gene is TRBV29-1, the J gene TRBJ1-5; no reliable D call. Trimming removed 4 bases from V and 8 bases from J, with 6 bases in between. Per germline, CDR1 SQVTM and CDR2 ANQGSEA. The CDR3 runs 10 residues. The CDR3 reads CSVGSEPQHF. CDR3 nucleotides: TGCAGCGTTGGAAGTGAGCCCCAGCATTTT. Looking up the rest from reference TRBV29-1 and TRBJ1-5 gives the full variable domain: SAVISQKPSRDICQRGTSLTIQCQVDSQVTMMFWYRQQPGQSLTLIATANQGSEATYESGFVIDKFPISRPNLTFSTLTVSNMSPEDSSIYLCSVGSEPQHFGDGTRLSIL.

This clonotype was seen a handful of times. This sequence joins TRBV9 and TRBJ1-1, with unresolved D. The CDR3 totals 13 residues. Germline lookup yields CDR1 SGDLS and CDR2 YYNGEE. Trimming shortened V by 2 bases and J by 1 base, and 6 bases separated the two germline ends. The DNA for the CDR3 is TGTGCCAGCAGCGTCACCCAGAACACTGAAGCTTTCTTT. It specifies CASSVTQNTEAFF.

The genes are TRBV6-2 or TRBV6-3 and TRBJ1-5; perhaps TRBD1 as D (5 bases). V was cut by 6 bases and J by 1 base, with 13 bases left in between. This CDR3 spans 15 amino acids. Germline values: CDR1 MNHEY, CDR2 SVGEGT. The CDR3 nucleotides read TGTGCCAGCAGAATCCAGGGTTTGAGCAATCAGCCCCAGCATTTT. Amino acid sequence: CASRIQGLSNQPQHF.

About this clonotype itself: Mismatch with germline at one junction end may stem from a read error. The rearrangement uses TRBV29-1 and TRBJ1-5; 9 nucleotides line up with TRBD1. The CDR3 spans 11 residues. From germline, CDR1 is SQVTM and CDR2 ANQGSEA. As DNA, the CDR3 is TGCAGCGTCGAAGACAGGGGGGTCCAGCATTTT. Encoded protein: CSVEDRGVQHF.

This chain links TRBV7-9 with TRBJ1-1; possible D gene TRBD1, 6 bases. The CDR3 has 18 residues. The ends were cut back, 1 base at V and 2 bases at J, with 20 bases in the middle. Per germline, CDR1 SEHNR and CDR2 FQNEAQ (reference sequence). The CDR3 DNA is TGTGCCAGCAGCTTAGAGGGTAGACAGGTGTGGGGAAACACTGAAGCTTTCTTT. Its protein product is CASSLEGRQVWGNTEAFF.

The chain employs TRBV7-9 and TRBJ1-2, with no clear D. The CDR3 has 12 residues. The V end lost 4 bases, the J end lost 3 bases, and 6 bases lay between the germline ends. Germline V lookup: CDR1 SEHNR, CDR2 FQNEAQ (reference sequence). The CDR3 loop is CASSSDDYGYTF. The CDR3 region has the DNA TGTGCCAGCAGCTCGGACGACTATGGCTACACCTTC.

This clonotype was observed once. The chain employs TRBV7-9 and TRBJ2-7, with TRBD1 matching 11 bases. CDR1 is SEHNR, CDR2 FQNEAQ, per germline (reference sequence). The CDR3 extends over 17 amino acids. The J segment lost 1 base and the V segment lost 5 bases, leaving 10 bases of the junction unmatched. The CDR3 coding sequence is TGTGCCAGCAGCCCCACGCCAGGGACAGGGGGTTCCTACGAGCAGTACTTC. This encodes CASSPTPGTGGSYEQYF. The full variable domain, with the rest looked up from reference TRBV7-9 and TRBJ2-7, is DTGVSQNPRHKITKRGQNVTFRCDPISEHNRLYWYRQTLGQGPEFLTYFQNEAQLEKSRLLSDRFSAERPKGSFSTLEIQRTEQGDSAMYLCASSPTPGTGGSYEQYFGPGTRLTVT.

This sequence joins TRBV23-1 and TRBJ1-1; maybe TRBD1 (5 bases). TRBV23-1 qualifies as an ORF whose function is uncertain. Trimming took off 1 base at V and 4 bases at J, with 16 bases between the two ends. The CDR3 is 16 amino acids. The CDR3 DNA sequence: TGCGCCAGCAGTCAATTTCAGGAGGGGCGTCCCACTGAAGCTTTCTTT. It translates to CASSQFQEGRPTEAFF.

CDR3 in amino acids: CASSLLWSANTGELFF. The CDR3 DNA reads TGTGCCAGCAGTTTATTGTGGTCGGCGAACACCGGGGAGCTGTTTTTT. The V gene is TRBV12-3 or TRBV12-4, the J gene TRBJ2-2; D is uncertain. Deletions cut 2 bases from V and 0 bases from J, with 10 bases between. This CDR3 has 16 residues.

The chain couples TRBV27 to TRBJ2-7; perhaps TRBD2 as D (5 bases). This CDR3 is 13 amino acids long. From germline, CDR1 is MNHEY and CDR2 SMNVEV (reference sequence). Trimming cost V 8 bases and J 3 bases, with 14 bases left between them. This CDR3 reads CASSRRVYYEQYF. CDR3 DNA: TGTGCCAGCTCGCGGCGGGTCTACTACGAGCAGTACTTC.

The chain joins TRBV14 to TRBJ2-7; the match to TRBD2 covers 7 bases. CDR1 is SGHDN, CDR2 FVKESK, per germline. V lost 1 base to trimming and J lost 2 bases; unmatched junction nucleotides: 5. The CDR3 runs to 15 residues. CDR3 protein: CASSQVLAETYEQYF. Here the CDR3 DNA reads TGTGCCAGCAGCCAAGTCCTAGCGGAGACCTACGAGCAGTACTTC.

The V call is TRBV21-1, the J call TRBJ2-6. TRBV21-1 counts as a pseudogene. There are 17 residues in the CDR3. For the CDR3, the DNA is TGTGCCAGCAGCAAAGTTCGGCGGAGCGCTGGGGCCAACGTCCTGACTTTC. Its translation: CASSKVRRSAGANVLTF.

The genes are TRBV7-9 and TRBJ1-1; TRBD1 agrees at 9 bases. V gave up 5 bases and J gave up 5 bases; unmatched junction bases: 3. CDR3 length: 13 amino acids. Germline V gene lookup returns CDR1 SEHNR and CDR2 FQNEAQ (reference sequence). The CDR3 DNA reads TGTGCCAGCAGCCGCGGGACAGGGACTGAAGCTTTCTTT. Protein sequence: CASSRGTGTEAFF.

The chain combines TRBV5-4 with TRBJ2-2; no reliable D call. The CDR3 loop spans 14 amino acids. V shed 3 bases and J shed 2 bases, with 8 bases lying between them. Germline values: CDR1 SGHNT, CDR2 YYREEE (reference sequence). CDR3: CASSSAFNTGELFF. For the CDR3, the DNA is TGTGCCAGCAGCTCGGCCTTTAACACCGGGGAGCTGTTTTTT.

The rearrangement uses TRBV12-3 or TRBV12-4 and TRBJ2-3; 7 bases map to TRBD2. The length of the CDR3 is 14 residues. Germline trimming cut 7 bases from V and 4 bases from J; bases unmatched to any gene: 8. The CDR3 sequence is CASISGQAADTQYF. The CDR3 bases are TGTGCCAGCATTAGCGGGCAGGCTGCAGATACGCAGTATTTT.

The rearrangement uses TRBV6-5 and TRBJ2-3, with TRBD2 identical over 7 bases. There are 15 residues in the CDR3. The J segment lost 6 bases and the V segment lost 5 bases, leaving 11 bases of the junction unmatched. Germline V gene data show CDR1 as MNHEY and CDR2 as SVGAGI. The CDR3 sequence: CASSPLGGGWDTQYF. CDR3 nucleotide sequence: TGTGCCAGCAGTCCCCTTGGGGGGGGTTGGGATACGCAGTATTTT.

V gene TRBV4-1 combines with J gene TRBJ2-1, with D perhaps matching TRBD1 (6 bases). Trimming shortened V by 0 bases and J by 5 bases, and 14 bases separated the two germline ends. CDR3 length: 16 amino acids. The germline CDR1 and CDR2 sequences are MGHRA and YSYEKL. CDR3 amino acids: CASSQDQGTPNNEQFF. The DNA of the CDR3 is TGCGCCAGCAGCCAAGATCAAGGGACACCTAACAATGAGCAGTTCTTC.

The J gene is TRBJ1-2, the V gene TRBV18; a possible D gene is TRBD1 (5 bases). V was trimmed by 10 bases and J by 2 bases, leaving 17 bases between them. This CDR3 is built from 14 residues. Germline lookup yields CDR1 KGHSH and CDR2 LQKENI. For the CDR3, the DNA is TGTGCCACCTCTGGGACCTCTCCCAACTATGGCTACACCTTC. Its protein product is CATSGTSPNYGYTF.

This chain connects TRBV27 to TRBJ2-1, with 13 bases aligning to TRBD2. Germline V lookup: CDR1 MNHEY, CDR2 SMNVEV (reference sequence). The CDR3 extends over 14 amino acids. With V trimmed by 6 bases and J by 13 bases, 9 bases remained unmatched. Here the CDR3 DNA reads TGTGCCAGCAGATGGACTAGCGGGAGAGTGGAACAGTTCTTC. Translated: CASRWTSGRVEQFF.

V usage is TRBV6-5 and J usage is TRBJ1-1; D is unresolved. V was cut by 10 bases and J by 5 bases, with 14 bases left in between. Germline loops: CDR1 MNHEY, CDR2 SVGAGI. The CDR3 loop spans 12 amino acids. The CDR3: CATRNGRTEAFF. In DNA form, the CDR3 reads TGTGCCACTCGAAATGGGCGGACTGAAGCTTTCTTT.